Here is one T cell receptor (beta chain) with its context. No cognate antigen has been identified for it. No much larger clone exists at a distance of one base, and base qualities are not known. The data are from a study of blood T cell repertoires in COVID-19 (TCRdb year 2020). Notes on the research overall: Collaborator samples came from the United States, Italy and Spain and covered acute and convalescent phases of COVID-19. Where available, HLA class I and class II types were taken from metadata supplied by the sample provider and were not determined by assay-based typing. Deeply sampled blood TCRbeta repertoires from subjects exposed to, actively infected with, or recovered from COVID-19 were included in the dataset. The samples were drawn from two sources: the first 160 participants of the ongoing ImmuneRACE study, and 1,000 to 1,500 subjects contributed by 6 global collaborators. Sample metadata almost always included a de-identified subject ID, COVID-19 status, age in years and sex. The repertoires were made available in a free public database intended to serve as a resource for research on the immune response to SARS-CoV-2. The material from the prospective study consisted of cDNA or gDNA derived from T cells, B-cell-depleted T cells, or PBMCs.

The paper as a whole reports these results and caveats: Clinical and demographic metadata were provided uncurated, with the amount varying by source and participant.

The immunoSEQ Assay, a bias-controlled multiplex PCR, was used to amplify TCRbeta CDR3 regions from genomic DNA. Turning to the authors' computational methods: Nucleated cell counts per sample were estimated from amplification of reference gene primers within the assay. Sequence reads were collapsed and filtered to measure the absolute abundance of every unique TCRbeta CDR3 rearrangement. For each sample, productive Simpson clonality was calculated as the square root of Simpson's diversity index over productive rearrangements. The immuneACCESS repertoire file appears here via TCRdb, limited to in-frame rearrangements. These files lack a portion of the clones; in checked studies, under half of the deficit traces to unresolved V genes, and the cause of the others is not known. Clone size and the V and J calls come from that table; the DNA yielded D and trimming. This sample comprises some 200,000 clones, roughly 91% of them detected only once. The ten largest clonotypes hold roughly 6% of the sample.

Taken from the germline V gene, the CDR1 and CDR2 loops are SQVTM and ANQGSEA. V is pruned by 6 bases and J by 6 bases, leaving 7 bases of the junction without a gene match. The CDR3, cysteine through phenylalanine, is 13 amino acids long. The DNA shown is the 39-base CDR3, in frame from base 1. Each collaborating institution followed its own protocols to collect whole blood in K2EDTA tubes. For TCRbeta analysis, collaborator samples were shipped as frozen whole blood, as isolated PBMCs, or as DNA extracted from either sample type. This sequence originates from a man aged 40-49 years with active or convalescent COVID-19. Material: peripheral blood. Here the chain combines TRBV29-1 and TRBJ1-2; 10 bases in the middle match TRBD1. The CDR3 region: CSVQLGQGDGYTF. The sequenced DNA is TGCAGCGTCCAACTTGGACAGGGGGATGGCTACACCTTC.